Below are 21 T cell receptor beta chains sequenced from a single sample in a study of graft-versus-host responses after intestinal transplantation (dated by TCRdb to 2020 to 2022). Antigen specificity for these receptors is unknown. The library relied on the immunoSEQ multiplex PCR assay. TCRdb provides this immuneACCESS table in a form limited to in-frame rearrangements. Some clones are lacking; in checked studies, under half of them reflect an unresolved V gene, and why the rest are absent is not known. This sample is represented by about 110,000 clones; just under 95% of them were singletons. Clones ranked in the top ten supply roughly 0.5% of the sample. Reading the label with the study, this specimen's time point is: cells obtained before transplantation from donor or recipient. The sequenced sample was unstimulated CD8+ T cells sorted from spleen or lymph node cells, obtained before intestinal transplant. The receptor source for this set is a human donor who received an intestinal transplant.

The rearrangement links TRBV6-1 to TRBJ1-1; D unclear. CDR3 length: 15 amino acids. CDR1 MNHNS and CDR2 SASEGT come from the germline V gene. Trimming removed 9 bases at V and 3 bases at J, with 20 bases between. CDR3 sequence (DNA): TGTGCCAGTCAGTTTATCCGGGCTCGGGACACTGAAGCTTTCTTT. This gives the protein CASQFIRARDTEAFF.

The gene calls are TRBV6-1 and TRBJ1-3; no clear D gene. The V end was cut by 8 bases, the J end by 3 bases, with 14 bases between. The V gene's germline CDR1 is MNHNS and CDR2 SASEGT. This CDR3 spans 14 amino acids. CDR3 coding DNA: TGTGCCAGCCTGGATCCCCCTAATGGAAACACCATATATTTT. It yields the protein CASLDPPNGNTIYF.

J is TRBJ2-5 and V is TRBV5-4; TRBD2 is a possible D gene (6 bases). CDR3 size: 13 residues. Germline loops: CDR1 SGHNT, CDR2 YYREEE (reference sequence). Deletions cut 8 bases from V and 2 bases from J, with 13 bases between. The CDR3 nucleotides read TGTGCCAGTTGGACCGGGACTCAAGAGACCCAGTACTTC. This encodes CASWTGTQETQYF.

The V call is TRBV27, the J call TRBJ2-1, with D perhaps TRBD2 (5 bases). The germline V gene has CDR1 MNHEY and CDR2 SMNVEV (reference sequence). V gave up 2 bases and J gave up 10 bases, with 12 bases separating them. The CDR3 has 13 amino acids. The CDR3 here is CASSLLLAGEQFF. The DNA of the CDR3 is TGTGCCAGCAGTTTACTTCTAGCCGGGGAGCAGTTCTTC.

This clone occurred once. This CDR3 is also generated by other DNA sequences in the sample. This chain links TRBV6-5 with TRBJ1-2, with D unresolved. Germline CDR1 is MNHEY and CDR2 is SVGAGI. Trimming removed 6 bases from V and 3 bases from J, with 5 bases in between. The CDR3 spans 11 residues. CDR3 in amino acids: CASRTYYGYTF. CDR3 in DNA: TGTGCCAGCAGGACCTACTATGGCTACACCTTC.

Here the CDR3 DNA reads TGTGCCTGGAGTGTACGGGCGGGAGGGAGGTACAATGAGCAGTTCTTC. As protein: CAWSVRAGGRYNEQFF. The genes are TRBV30 and TRBJ2-1; 9 bases are a match to TRBD2. The CDR3 length is 16 residues. The junction had 7 bases not matched to a gene; V was cut back by 0 bases and J by 4 bases. The germline gives CDR1 GTSNPN, CDR2 SVGIG (reference sequence).

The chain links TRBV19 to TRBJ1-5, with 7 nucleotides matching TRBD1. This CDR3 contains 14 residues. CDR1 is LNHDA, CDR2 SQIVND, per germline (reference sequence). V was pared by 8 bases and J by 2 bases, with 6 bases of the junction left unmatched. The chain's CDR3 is CASGSTGGNQPQHF. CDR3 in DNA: TGTGCCAGTGGCTCAACAGGGGGCAATCAGCCCCAGCATTTT. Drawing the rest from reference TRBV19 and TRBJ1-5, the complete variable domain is DGGITQSPKYLFRKEGQNVTLSCEQNLNHDAMYWYRQDPGQGLRLIYYSQIVNDFQKGDIAEGYSVSREKKESFPLTVTSAQKNPTAFYLCASGSTGGNQPQHFGDGTRLSIL.

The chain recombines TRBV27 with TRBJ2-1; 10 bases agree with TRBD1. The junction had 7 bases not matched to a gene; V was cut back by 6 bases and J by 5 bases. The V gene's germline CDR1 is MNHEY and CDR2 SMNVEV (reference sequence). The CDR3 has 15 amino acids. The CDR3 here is CASSPGQGTNNEQFF. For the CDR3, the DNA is TGTGCCAGCAGCCCGGGACAGGGGACCAACAATGAGCAGTTCTTC.

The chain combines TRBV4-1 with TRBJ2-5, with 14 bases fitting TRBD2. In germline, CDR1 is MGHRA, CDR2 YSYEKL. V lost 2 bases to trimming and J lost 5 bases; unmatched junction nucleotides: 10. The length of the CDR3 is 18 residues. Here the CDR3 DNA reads TGCGCCAGCAGCCAATTACCGGGACTAGCGGGAGTGTCGGAGACCCAGTACTTC. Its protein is CASSQLPGLAGVSETQYF.

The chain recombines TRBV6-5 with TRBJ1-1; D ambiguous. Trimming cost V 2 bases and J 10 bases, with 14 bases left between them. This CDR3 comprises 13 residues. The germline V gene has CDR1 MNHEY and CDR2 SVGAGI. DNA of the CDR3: TGTGCCAGCAGTTACGGGCCTTCACGAGGAGCTTTCTTT. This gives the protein CASSYGPSRGAFF.

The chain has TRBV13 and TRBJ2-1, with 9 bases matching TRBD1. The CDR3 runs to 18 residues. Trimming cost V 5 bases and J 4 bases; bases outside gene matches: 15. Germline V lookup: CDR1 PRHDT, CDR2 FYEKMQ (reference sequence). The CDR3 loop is CASSTDRGDRVAYNEQFF. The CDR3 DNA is TGTGCCAGCAGCACTGACAGGGGGGACAGAGTAGCTTACAATGAGCAGTTCTTC.

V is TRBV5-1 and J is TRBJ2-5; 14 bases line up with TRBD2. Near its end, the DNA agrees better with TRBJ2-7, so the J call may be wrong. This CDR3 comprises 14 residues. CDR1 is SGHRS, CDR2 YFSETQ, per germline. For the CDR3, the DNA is TGCGCCAGCAGCTCGGGACTAGCGGGAGCCGAGCAGTACTTC. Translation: CASSSGLAGAEQYF.

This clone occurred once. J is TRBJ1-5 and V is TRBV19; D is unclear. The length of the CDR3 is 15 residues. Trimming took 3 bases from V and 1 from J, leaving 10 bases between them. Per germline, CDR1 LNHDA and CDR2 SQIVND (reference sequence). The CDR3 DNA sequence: TGTGCCAGTAGTATCTTAGGAGGAAGCAATCAGCCCCAGCATTTT. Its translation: CASSILGGSNQPQHF.

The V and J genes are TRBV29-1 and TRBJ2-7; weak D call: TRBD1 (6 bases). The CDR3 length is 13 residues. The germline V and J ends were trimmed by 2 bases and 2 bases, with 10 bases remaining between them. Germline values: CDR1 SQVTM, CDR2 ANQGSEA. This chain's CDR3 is CSVETGSTYEQYF. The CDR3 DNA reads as TGCAGCGTTGAAACAGGGTCTACCTACGAGCAGTACTTC.

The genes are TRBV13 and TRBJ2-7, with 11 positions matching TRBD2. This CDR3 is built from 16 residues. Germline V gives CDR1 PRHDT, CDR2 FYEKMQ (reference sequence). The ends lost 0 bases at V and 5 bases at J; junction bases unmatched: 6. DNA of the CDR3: TGTGCCAGCAGCTTAGGCTTAGCGGGAGGGCCCAACGAGCAGTACTTC. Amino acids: CASSLGLAGGPNEQYF.

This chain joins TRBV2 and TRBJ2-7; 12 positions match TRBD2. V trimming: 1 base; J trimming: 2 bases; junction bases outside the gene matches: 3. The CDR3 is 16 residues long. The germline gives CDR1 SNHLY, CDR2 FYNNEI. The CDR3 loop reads CASSEGLAGGAYEQYF. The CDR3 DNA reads TGTGCCAGCAGTGAAGGGCTAGCGGGAGGGGCCTACGAGCAGTACTTC.

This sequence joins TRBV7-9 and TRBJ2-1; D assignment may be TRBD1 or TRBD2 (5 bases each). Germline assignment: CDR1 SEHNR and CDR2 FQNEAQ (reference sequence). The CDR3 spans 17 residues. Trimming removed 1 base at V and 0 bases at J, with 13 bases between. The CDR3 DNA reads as TGTGCCAGCAGCTTAGATCAGGGACCCAGCTCCTACAATGAGCAGTTCTTC. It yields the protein CASSLDQGPSSYNEQFF.

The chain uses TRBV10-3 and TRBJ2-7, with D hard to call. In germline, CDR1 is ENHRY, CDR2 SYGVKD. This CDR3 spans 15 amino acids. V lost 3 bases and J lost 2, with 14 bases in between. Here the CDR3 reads CAISDVVRQTYEQYF. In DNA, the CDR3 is TGTGCCATCAGTGATGTAGTCCGACAAACCTACGAGCAGTACTTC.

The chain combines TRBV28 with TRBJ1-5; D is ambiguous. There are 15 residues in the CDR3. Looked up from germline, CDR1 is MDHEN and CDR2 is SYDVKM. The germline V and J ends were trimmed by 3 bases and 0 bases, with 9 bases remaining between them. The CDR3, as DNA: TGTGCCAGCAGTTTCCTGCACTATAGCAATCAGCCCCAGCATTTT. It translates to CASSFLHYSNQPQHF.

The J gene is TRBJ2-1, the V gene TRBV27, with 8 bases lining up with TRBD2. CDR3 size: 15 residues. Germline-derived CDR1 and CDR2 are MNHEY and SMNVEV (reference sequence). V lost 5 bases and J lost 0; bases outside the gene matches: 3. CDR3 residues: CASSLAGNSYNEQFF. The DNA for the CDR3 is TGTGCCAGCAGTCTAGCGGGTAACTCCTACAATGAGCAGTTCTTC.

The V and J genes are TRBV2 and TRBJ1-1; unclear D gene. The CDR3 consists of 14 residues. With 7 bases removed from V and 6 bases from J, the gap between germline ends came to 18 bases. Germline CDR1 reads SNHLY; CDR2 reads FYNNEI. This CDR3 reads CASNLAGFLSEAFF. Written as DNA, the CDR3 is TGTGCCAGCAACTTGGCGGGATTTCTCTCTGAAGCTTTCTTT.